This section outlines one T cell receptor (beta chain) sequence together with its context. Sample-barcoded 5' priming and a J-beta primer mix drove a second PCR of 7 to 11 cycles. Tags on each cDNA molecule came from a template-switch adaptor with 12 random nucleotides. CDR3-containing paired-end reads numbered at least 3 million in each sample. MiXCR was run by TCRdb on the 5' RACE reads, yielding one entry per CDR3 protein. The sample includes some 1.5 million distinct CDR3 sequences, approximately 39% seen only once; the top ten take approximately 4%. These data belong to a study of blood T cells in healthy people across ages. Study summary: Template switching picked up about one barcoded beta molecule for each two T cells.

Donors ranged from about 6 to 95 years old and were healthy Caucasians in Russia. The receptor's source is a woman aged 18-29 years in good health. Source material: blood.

This chain's CDR3 is CSVAGTGEATEAFF. The DNA for the CDR3 is TGCAGCGTTGCCGGGACAGGGGAGGCCACTGAAGCTTTCTTT. The gene calls are TRBV29-1 and TRBJ1-1, with 10 bases identical to TRBD1. The ends lost 4 bases at V and 4 bases at J; junction bases unmatched: 6. The CDR3 is 14 amino acids. CDR1 and CDR2 (germline): SQVTM, ANQGSEA.